This T cell receptor beta chain is from a study of type 1 regulatory T cells. The table lists this clonotype with a few counts. Via MiXCR, TCRdb re-called the reads, giving one row per CDR3 protein. The table records approximately 90,000 distinct CDR3 sequences, 31% of them present only once. Germline V lookup: CDR1 SGHTA, CDR2 FQGNSA. There are 16 residues in the CDR3. The ends were cut back, 2 bases at V and 0 bases at J, with 11 bases in the middle. The receptor's source is a human donor in good health. The sample comprised CD4+ T cells, either the whole sample or a sorted fraction (not recorded which). V is TRBV7-2 and J is TRBJ1-5; D is possibly TRBD1 (6 bases). The CDR3 sequence is CASSLRGGSSNQPQHF. The CDR3 DNA reads as TGTGCCAGCAGCTTACGGGGGGGCTCTAGCAATCAGCCCCAGCATTTT.